This T cell receptor (beta chain) was identified in a study of blood T cell repertoires in COVID-19. Whole-study context: The origin of the acute and convalescent COVID-19 samples was the United States, Italy and Spain. T cells, B-cell-depleted T cells, or PBMCs provided the cDNA or gDNA that served as material.

Looked up from germline, CDR1 is SGHRS and CDR2 is YFSETQ. The CDR3 spans 14 residues. V shed 0 bases and J 8 bases; nucleotides not matched to a gene: 3. As processed by the authors: Nucleated cell counts were estimated from reference gene primer amplification. Method: immunoSEQ multiplex PCR; TCRdb's copy keeps in-frame clones and lacks some. Clone size and the V and J calls come from that table; the DNA yielded D and trimming. The sample has approximately 280,000 clones, about 89% seen once; the top ten hold about 4.6%. Specimen: peripheral blood. The receptor was isolated from a man in his forties or fifties with acute or convalescent COVID-19. V usage is TRBV5-1 and J usage is TRBJ1-4; 8 nucleotides match TRBD1. CDR3 sequence (DNA): TGCGCCAGCAGCTTGGGACAGGGGATGGAAAAACTGTTTTTT. Residues: CASSLGQGMEKLFF.